What follows are 10 T cell receptor beta chains derived from one specimen sequenced in a study of siplizumab effects on memory and regulatory T cells. Method: immunoSEQ multiplex PCR; TCRdb's copy keeps in-frame clones and lacks some. The repertoire consists of some 100,000 clones, with roughly 93% occurring once and the leading ten covering 6.5%. Sequenced: CD8+ T cells sorted from blood. The receptor set was obtained from a human donor in good health.

V usage is TRBV5-1 and J usage is TRBJ2-1, with D possibly being TRBD1 (6 bases). Germline CDR1 reads SGHRS; CDR2 reads YFSETQ. The ends were cut back, 0 bases at V and 5 bases at J, with 9 bases in the middle. The CDR3 runs 14 residues. The chain's CDR3 is CASSLVAGDNEQFF. DNA for the CDR3: TGCGCCAGCAGCTTGGTTGCAGGGGACAATGAGCAGTTCTTC.

This chain links TRBV7-8 with TRBJ2-2; D is unclear. Germline CDR1 SGHVS, CDR2 FQNEAQ. Trimming removed 6 bases from V and 5 bases from J, with 4 bases in between. The CDR3 loop spans 11 amino acids. CDR3 region: CASRRTGELFF. Here the CDR3 DNA reads TGTGCCAGCAGACGGACCGGGGAGCTGTTTTTT.

V and J are TRBV27 and TRBJ1-6, with 9 bases lining up with TRBD1. V trimming: 8 bases; J trimming: 4 bases; junction bases outside the gene matches: 6. The germline V gene has CDR1 MNHEY and CDR2 SMNVEV (reference sequence). This CDR3 has 15 amino acids. Here the CDR3 reads CASRRDREYNSPLHF. CDR3 coding DNA: TGTGCCAGCCGCCGGGACAGGGAATATAATTCACCCCTCCACTTT.

This chain links TRBV6-5 with TRBJ1-1; no clear D gene. V lost 5 bases to trimming and J lost 2 bases, with 12 bases between them. The CDR3 consists of 14 residues. Germline lookup yields CDR1 MNHEY and CDR2 SVGAGI. As DNA, the CDR3 is TGTGCCAGCAGTCCAGCCCTGAAAAACACTGAAGCTTTCTTT. Translated, it gives CASSPALKNTEAFF.

The chain couples TRBV5-1 to TRBJ2-5; D gene ambiguous. The germline V gene has CDR1 SGHRS and CDR2 YFSETQ. The CDR3 covers 15 residues. V gave up 0 bases and J gave up 1 base, with 10 bases separating them. CDR3 bases: TGCGCCAGCAGCTTGGGTCGTCGGTCCCAAGAGACCCAGTACTTC. It encodes CASSLGRRSQETQYF.

The chain uses TRBV27 and TRBJ2-3, with TRBD2 identical over 11 bases. CDR1 is MNHEY and CDR2 is SMNVEV in the germline V gene (reference sequence). The CDR3 is made up of 15 amino acids. J gave up 5 bases and V 7 bases, and 8 bases lay outside the gene matches. The CDR3 is CASTLGTSGLDTQYF. CDR3 in DNA: TGTGCCAGCACTTTGGGGACTAGCGGCTTAGATACGCAGTATTTT.

The J gene is TRBJ2-7, the V gene TRBV7-9, with a weak D call TRBD2 (5 bases). The V gene lost 5 bases and the J gene lost 7 bases, with 12 bases spanning the gap. Germline-derived CDR1 and CDR2 are SEHNR and FQNEAQ (reference sequence). This CDR3 comprises 12 residues. The CDR3: CASSPGVREQYF. CDR3 coding DNA: TGTGCCAGCAGCCCCGGGGTACGGGAGCAGTACTTC.

This clone was observed a handful of times. V and J are TRBV7-9 and TRBJ1-2; 7 bases agree with TRBD1. Germline loops: CDR1 SEHNR, CDR2 FQNEAQ (reference sequence). The CDR3 spans 14 residues. Losses at the gene ends were 6 bases for V and 7 bases for J; bases not matched to a gene: 11. DNA for the CDR3: TGTGCCAGCAGAGGGGGCAGGGATTTGTTTGGCTACACCTTC. It codes for CASRGGRDLFGYTF.

J is TRBJ2-3 and V is TRBV19; D is ambiguous. Trimming stripped 0 bases from V and 4 bases from J, with 11 bases between. Germline lookup yields CDR1 LNHDA and CDR2 SQIVND (reference sequence). CDR3 length equals 15 residues. CDR3 protein: CASSIDPEWPDTQYF. CDR3 coding DNA: TGTGCCAGTAGTATAGATCCTGAGTGGCCAGATACGCAGTATTTT.

This chain links TRBV9 with TRBJ1-2; TRBD1 might be the D (5 bases). The germline V and J ends were trimmed by 0 bases and 3 bases, with 6 bases remaining between them. CDR3 length: 13 residues. Germline values: CDR1 SGDLS, CDR2 YYNGEE. CDR3 in DNA: TGTGCCAGCAGCGTAGCGGGGGACTATGGCTACACCTTC. This sequence encodes CASSVAGDYGYTF.